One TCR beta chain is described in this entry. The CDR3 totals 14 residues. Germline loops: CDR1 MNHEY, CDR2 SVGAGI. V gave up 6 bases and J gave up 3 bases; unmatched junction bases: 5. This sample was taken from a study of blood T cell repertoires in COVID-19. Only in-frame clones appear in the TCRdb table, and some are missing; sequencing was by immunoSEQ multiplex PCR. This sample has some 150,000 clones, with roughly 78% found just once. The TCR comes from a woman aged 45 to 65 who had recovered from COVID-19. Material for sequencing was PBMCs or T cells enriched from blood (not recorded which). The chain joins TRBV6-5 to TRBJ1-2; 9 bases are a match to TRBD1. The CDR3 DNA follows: TGTGCCAGCAGGGCGGGACAGGGTGACTATGGCTACACCTTC. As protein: CASRAGQGDYGYTF.